The 26 T cell receptor beta chains reported below all come from one sample, sequenced in a study of T cells in women clearing cervical HPV infection. The protocol was immunoSEQ multiplex PCR, while the TCRdb copy is restricted to in-frame clones and leaves out a portion. The listing records 40,000 to 55,000 clones. Material for sequencing was blood buffy coat. These receptors all come from a woman between 18 and 75 years old with a cervical HPV16 infection that either progressed to CIN3+ or cleared (not recorded which).

Notes on this clone: The missing CDR3 end, 3 residues past where the read stops, is filled in from the germline J gene. The chain recombines TRBV2 with TRBJ2-1; TRBD1 might be the D (5 bases). Germline CDR1 and CDR2: SNHLY and FYNNEI. V dropped 7 bases and J dropped 9 bases, with 16 bases sitting between them. The CDR3 contains 13 residues. CDR3 sequence: CASTLGRPSEQFF. CDR3 bases read: TGTGCCAGCACTCTGGGGCGGCCCAGTGAG.

A word on this clone: The CDR3 is cut off 3 residues early in the read; its end comes from the germline J gene. The chain has TRBV20-1 and TRBJ1-1, with D uncertain. The CDR3 extends over 12 amino acids. CDR1 is DFQATT and CDR2 is SNEGSKA in the germline V gene (reference sequence). This chain's CDR3 is CSAHPGATGAFF. CDR3 DNA, as far as it was read: TGCAGTGCCCATCCTGGCGCGACGGGA.

Notes on this clone: Sequencing ends 3 residues short of the CDR3 end; the germline J gene provides the rest. The J gene is TRBJ2-2, the V gene TRBV20-1; unclear D gene. V lost 3 bases and J 7 bases, leaving 6 bases between the germline ends. This CDR3 comprises 11 residues. CDR1 is DFQATT and CDR2 is SNEGSKA in the germline V gene (reference sequence). The CDR3 spells CSASSGGELFF. CDR3 DNA (partial): TGCAGTGCTAGCAGTGGCGGGGAG.

In regard to this clone: Read data end 3 residues before the CDR3 end; the end is taken from the germline J gene. The chain is built from TRBV27 and TRBJ2-7; tentative D call: TRBD1 (6 bases). The CDR3 is 14 residues long. Germline V gene lookup returns CDR1 MNHEY and CDR2 SMNVEV (reference sequence). V was clipped by 10 bases and J by 0 bases, with 16 bases between them. The DNA read from the CDR3 is TGTGCCACTATCAGGGGCGGCGGCTCCTACGAG. It specifies CATIRGGGSYE. The whole CDR3 protein is CATIRGGGSYEQYF.

A word on this clone: The read falls 3 residues short of the CDR3 end, and the missing part is taken from the germline J gene. The rearrangement joins TRBV27 to TRBJ1-1; D is unresolved. Looked up from germline, CDR1 is MNHEY and CDR2 is SMNVEV (reference sequence). The CDR3 is made up of 13 amino acids. V shed 6 bases and J shed 1 base, with 9 bases lying between them. This CDR3 is CASSYKPNTEAFF. The covered CDR3 bases are TGTGCCAGCAGCTATAAACCGAACACTGAA.

Remarks on this clone: The read ends 3 residues early relative to the CDR3; the germline J gene fills the gap. The rearrangement uses TRBV12-3 or TRBV12-4 and TRBJ1-2, with 8 nucleotides matching TRBD1. The length of the CDR3 is 15 residues. CDR3 residues: CASSLWGTGIETYTF. The sequenced part of the CDR3 DNA is TGTGCCAGCAGTTTATGGGGGACAGGAATAGAGACC.

In regard to this clone: The read is 3 residues too short to cover the CDR3 end, so that end is filled in from the germline J gene. The genes are TRBV4-1 and TRBJ2-5; D not certain. The CDR3 runs to 13 residues. The V gene's germline CDR1 is MGHRA and CDR2 YSYEKL. Deletions cut 1 base from V and 3 bases from J, with 6 bases between. CDR3 sequence reads: CASSQASEETQYF. The CDR3 bases that were read are TGCGCCAGCAGCCAAGCCTCGGAAGAGACC.

Note on this clone: Read sequence stops 3 residues before the CDR3 end, and the germline J gene provides the missing end. V and J are TRBV7-3 and TRBJ1-1; maybe TRBD1 (6 bases). Trimming shortened V by 4 bases and J by 1 base, and 13 bases separated the two germline ends. The germline V gene has CDR1 SGHTA and CDR2 FQGTGA. This CDR3 is built from 15 residues. CDR3 amino acids: CASSSGQPRNTEAFF. The sequenced part of the CDR3 DNA is TGTGCCAGCAGCTCCGGACAGCCCCGGAACACTGAA.

Regarding this clone: The read terminates 3 residues ahead of where the CDR3 ends, so the germline J gene completes it. The V gene is TRBV7-3, the J gene TRBJ2-3, with 8 bases aligning to TRBD1. Germline trimming cut 5 bases from V and 0 bases from J; bases unmatched to any gene: 4. This CDR3 has 15 residues. Germline V gene sequence: CDR1 SGHTA, CDR2 FQGTGA. The sequenced part of the CDR3 DNA is TGTGCCAGCAGCCCGGACAGGGAGAGCACAGATACG. It specifies CASSPDRESTDT. The full-length CDR3 reads as CASSPDRESTDTQYF.

A note on this clone: The read halts 3 residues ahead of the CDR3 end, with the missing end drawn from the germline J gene. The J gene is TRBJ1-3, the V gene TRBV2, with D perhaps TRBD1 (5 bases). There are 13 residues in the CDR3. V was clipped by 7 bases and J by 3 bases, with 10 bases between them. Per the germline V gene, CDR1 is SNHLY and CDR2 is FYNNEI. The sequenced CDR3 bases are TGTGCCAGCAACCAGGGACTTGGAAACACC. It specifies CASNQGLGNT. The whole CDR3 sequence is CASNQGLGNTIYF.

Details on this clone: The CDR3 end is not reached by the read, which stops 3 residues before it; the germline J gene fills it in. This rearrangement joins TRBV4-2 to TRBJ1-3; TRBD1 is a possible D gene (6 bases). This CDR3 comprises 17 residues. The germline gives CDR1 LGHNA, CDR2 YNFKEQ. The V and J ends lost 4 bases and 2 bases respectively, with 18 bases between them. CDR3 in amino acids: CASSLDSRGSAGNTIYF. The covered CDR3 bases are TGTGCCAGCAGCCTTGACAGCAGGGGCTCAGCTGGAAACACC.

With regard to this clone: Read sequence stops 3 residues before the CDR3 end, and the germline J gene provides the missing end. The V and J genes are TRBV13 and TRBJ1-4; a possible D gene is TRBD1 (6 bases). Germline assignment: CDR1 PRHDT and CDR2 FYEKMQ (reference sequence). CDR3 length: 16 amino acids. The CDR3 DNA, read in part, is TGTGCCAGCAAACAGGGTATCGGCTCTGGGGCCAACGTA. Encoded protein: CASKQGIGSGANV. The entire CDR3 sequence reads CASKQGIGSGANVLFF.

About this clone itself: Read data end 3 residues before the CDR3 end; the end is taken from the germline J gene. The genes are TRBV6-4 and TRBJ1-1; D might be TRBD1 (5 bases). The CDR3 is made up of 14 amino acids. Germline V CDR1 and CDR2: MRHNA, SNTAGT. Deletions cut 4 bases from V and 7 bases from J, with 16 bases between. This CDR3 is CASSAGWGQGEAFF. The DNA read from the CDR3 is TGTGCCAGCAGTGCGGGCTGGGGTCAGGGTGAA.

On this clone itself: It is unclear where the CDR3 begins or ends on the DNA, so no DNA is shown, and the CDR3 is as TCRdb lists it. J is TRBJ2-5 and V is TRBV5-1; no check of the table's D call, TRBD2, against the DNA was made. The CDR3 extends over 16 residues, inclusive of both ends. Germline CDR1 SGHRS, CDR2 YFSETQ. The CDR3 reads CASSSSGLGSRETQYF.

Points on this clone: With the read ending 3 residues before the CDR3 end, the germline J gene is used to fill in that end. The chain is built from TRBV19 and TRBJ1-5; D is unclear. Trimming took 7 bases from V and 4 from J, leaving 11 bases between them. This CDR3 comprises 13 residues. Germline lookup yields CDR1 LNHDA and CDR2 SQIVND (reference sequence). The part of the CDR3 DNA that was read is TGTGCCAGTATGGTCGGTCCGAATCAGCCC. Translated: CASMVGPNQP. The full CDR3 protein reads CASMVGPNQPQHF.

Comment on this clone: Read sequence stops 3 residues before the CDR3 end, and the germline J gene provides the missing end. The chain joins TRBV19 to TRBJ1-2, with a weak D call TRBD1 (5 bases). The CDR3 covers 16 residues. The germline V gene has CDR1 LNHDA and CDR2 SQIVND (reference sequence). Partial CDR3 DNA: TGTGCCAGTAGTAGAGCCCCGGGGGAGAGCTCCTACGAC. This gives the protein CASSRAPGESSYD. The whole CDR3 reads CASSRAPGESSYDYTF.

Details on this clone: The read ends 3 residues shy of where the CDR3 ends; the end is completed using the germline J gene. J is TRBJ1-5 and V is TRBV5-6; maybe TRBD1 (6 bases). CDR1 is SGHDT and CDR2 is YYEEEE in the germline V gene. This CDR3 region has 14 residues. Between the trimmed V and J ends, which lost 4 bases and 7 bases, there was a span of 15 bases. This chain's CDR3 is CASSTQGSGQPQHF. The CDR3 bases that were read are TGTGCCAGCAGCACGCAGGGGAGTGGCCAGCCC.

Comments on this clone: The read comes to an end 3 residues before the CDR3 does, leaving the germline J gene to fill in the end. This chain joins TRBV19 and TRBJ2-5, with 7 nucleotides matching TRBD1. Germline V gives CDR1 LNHDA, CDR2 SQIVND (reference sequence). Losses at the gene ends were 9 bases for V and 2 bases for J; bases not matched to a gene: 6. The CDR3 totals 13 residues. This CDR3 is CASRTGPQETQYF. Partial CDR3 DNA: TGTGCCAGCCGGACAGGTCCGCAAGAGACC.

In the case of this clone: The read finishes 3 residues shy of the CDR3 end, and the germline J gene is used to complete it. V gene TRBV7-9 combines with J gene TRBJ1-2; 8 bases are shared with TRBD1. The germline V gene has CDR1 SEHNR and CDR2 FQNEAQ (reference sequence). The CDR3 totals 14 residues. CDR3 sequence: CASSTDRDSYDYTF. CDR3 DNA (partial): TGTGCCAGCAGTACGGACAGGGACTCCTACGAC.

Remarks on this clone: Read sequence stops 3 residues before the CDR3 end, and the germline J gene provides the missing end. V is TRBV7-9 and J is TRBJ1-2, with D possibly being TRBD1 (6 bases). CDR1 is SEHNR and CDR2 is FQNEAQ in the germline V gene (reference sequence). The CDR3 spans 14 residues. The CDR3 DNA, read in part, is TGTGCCAGCAGCTTACCAGGGGTGCTATGGAGC. Protein: CASSLPGVLWS. Given in full, the CDR3 is CASSLPGVLWSYTF.

For this clone: Read coverage stops 3 residues before the CDR3 terminus; the germline J gene supplies the remainder. The gene calls are TRBV29-1 and TRBJ2-7; unclear D gene. This CDR3 comprises 15 residues. V dropped 4 bases and J dropped 0 bases, with 16 bases sitting between them. Germline CDR1 reads SQVTM; CDR2 reads ANQGSEA. The covered CDR3 bases are TGCAGCGTTGTAGTAGGCGCTGCTAGCTCCTACGAG. This encodes CSVVVGAASSYE. In full, the CDR3 is CSVVVGAASSYEQYF.

For this clone: The CDR3 goes on 3 residues after the read ends, and that part is filled in from the germline J gene. This chain links TRBV29-1 with TRBJ2-1, with 9 bases fitting TRBD1. The V gene's germline CDR1 is SQVTM and CDR2 ANQGSEA. The CDR3 sequence is 14 residues long. V lost 1 base and J lost 6; bases outside the gene matches: 4. The CDR3 region is CSVEAGTGLNEQFF. The sequenced part of the CDR3 DNA is TGCAGCGTTGAAGCCGGGACAGGGCTCAATGAG.

To note about this clone: The sequenced fragment ends 3 residues before the CDR3 boundary, so the rest is inferred from the germline J gene. The gene calls are TRBV19 and TRBJ1-2, with D possibly being TRBD1 (5 bases). The germline CDR1 and CDR2 sequences are LNHDA and SQIVND (reference sequence). This CDR3 comprises 15 residues. CDR3 residues: CASSIGLAGDYDYTF. CDR3 bases read: TGTGCCAGTAGTATAGGCCTAGCGGGGGACTACGAC.

Concerning this clone: The CDR3 extends 3 residues past the end of the read, so its final part is completed from the germline J gene. V is TRBV18 and J is TRBJ1-1; D is undetermined. Germline V gives CDR1 KGHSH, CDR2 LQKENI. V dropped 3 bases and J dropped 1 base, with 12 bases sitting between them. The CDR3 loop spans 15 amino acids. CDR3 protein: CASSPRPGRNTEAFF. The DNA read from the CDR3 is TGTGCCAGCTCACCCCGGCCAGGCAGGAACACTGAA.

To note about this clone: Read coverage stops 3 residues before the CDR3 terminus; the germline J gene supplies the remainder. V gene TRBV5-1 combines with J gene TRBJ2-3; the match to TRBD1 covers 7 bases. Unmatched junction bases numbered 6, after V lost 3 bases and J lost 2 bases. The length of the CDR3 is 15 residues. CDR1 and CDR2 from the germline V gene are SGHRS and YFSETQ. The DNA read from the CDR3 is TGCGCCAGCAGCTACGGGACAGCATCCACAGATACG. Its translation: CASSYGTASTDT. The CDR3 as a whole reads CASSYGTASTDTQYF.

Details on this clone: The read terminates 3 residues ahead of where the CDR3 ends, so the germline J gene completes it. The genes are TRBV30 and TRBJ2-6, with TRBD1 as a possible D gene (6 bases). V shed 5 bases and J shed 1 base, with 15 bases lying between them. Germline-derived CDR1 and CDR2 are GTSNPN and SVGIG (reference sequence). CDR3 length equals 16 residues. This CDR3 reads CAWAGQSVSGANVLTF. Partial CDR3 DNA: TGTGCCTGGGCCGGACAGTCGGTTTCTGGGGCCAACGTC.